Given below is one T cell receptor (beta chain) in context. V was trimmed by 0 bases and J by 6 bases, leaving 17 bases between them. CDR1 and CDR2 (germline): LGHDT, YNNKEL (reference sequence). This CDR3 is 16 amino acids long. This record comes from a study of blood T cell repertoires in COVID-19. The wider study: Donors in the United States, Italy and Spain gave samples during acute or convalescent COVID-19.

Authors' analysis steps: Amplified reference gene primers provided the basis for estimating nucleated cell counts. Assay: immunoSEQ multiplex PCR; the TCRdb copy retains only in-frame clones and omits some. V and J calls and clone size come straight from that table; D and trimming were deduced from the DNA. Among more than 70,000 clones, approximately 78% were seen once, and the ten largest hold approximately 30%. The rearrangement uses TRBV3-1 (or the pseudogene TRBV3-2) and TRBJ1-2, with TRBD1 as a possible D gene (5 bases). This clonotype was sampled from a human donor in a cohort sampled during active COVID-19. The source material was peripheral blood. The CDR3 sequence is CASSQEALGGRNGYTF. The DNA for the CDR3 is TGTGCCAGCAGCCAAGAAGCCTTGGGGGGTAGGAATGGCTACACCTTC.